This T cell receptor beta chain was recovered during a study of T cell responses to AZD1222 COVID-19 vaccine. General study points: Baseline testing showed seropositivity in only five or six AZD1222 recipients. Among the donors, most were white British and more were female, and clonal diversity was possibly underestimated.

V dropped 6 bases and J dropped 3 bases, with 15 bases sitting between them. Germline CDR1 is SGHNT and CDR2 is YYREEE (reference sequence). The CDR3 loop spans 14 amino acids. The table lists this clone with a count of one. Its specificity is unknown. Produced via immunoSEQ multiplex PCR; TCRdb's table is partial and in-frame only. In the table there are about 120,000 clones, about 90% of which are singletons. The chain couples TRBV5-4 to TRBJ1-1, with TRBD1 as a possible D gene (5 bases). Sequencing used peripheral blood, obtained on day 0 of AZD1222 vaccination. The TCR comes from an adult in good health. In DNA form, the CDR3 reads TGTGCCAGCACCCCTCGGGGCCATGACACTGAAGCTTTCTTT. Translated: CASTPRGHDTEAFF.